This is a list of T cell receptor beta chains from one sample in a study of T cells in Graves' hyperthyroidism and ophthalmopathy. MiXCR, applied by TCRdb to the multiplex PCR reads, yields one record per CDR3 protein. The sample has some 300,000 distinct CDR3 sequences, roughly 13% seen once. The sample was blood. These receptors came from a woman between 40 and 50 years old with Graves' hyperthyroidism. Each CDR3 is given with its conserved first and last residue. A D gene is named only where the DNA matches it firmly. Clone size is stated in some rows and not others, as once, few, many or a class when expanded.

j_gene	abundance	v_gene	d_gene	CDR3nt	CDR3aa
TRBJ2-7	many	TRBV6-1	.	TGTGCCAGCGGTCTATACGAGCAGTACTTC	CASGLYEQYF
TRBJ2-1	many	TRBV19	.	TGTGCCAGTAGTATTCGTCCAGGGAGTAACGATGAGCAGTTCTTC	CASSIRPGSNDEQFF
TRBJ2-1	many	TRBV5-8	TRBD2	TGTGCCAGCAGCGACCGGACTAGCGGCTCCTACAATGAGCAGTTCTTC	CASSDRTSGSYNEQFF
TRBJ2-5	many	TRBV7-9	TRBD2	TGTGCCAGCAGCCAAGGGGAGGGAGAGACCCAGTACTTC	CASSQGEGETQYF
TRBJ2-1	many	TRBV5-1	.	TGCGCCAGCAGCGAAAACACAGGAGATCGCTACAATGAGCAGTTCTTC	CASSENTGDRYNEQFF
TRBJ1-2	many	TRBV9	.	TGTGCCAGCAGCGCAAGGGACGTGAGCGGCTACACCTTC	CASSARDVSGYTF
TRBJ2-5	.	TRBV10-3	.	TGTGCCATCAGTGATTGGGGGAACCTACAAGAGACCCAGTACTTC	CAISDWGNLQETQYF
TRBJ2-7	many	TRBV2	.	TGTGCCAGCAGAATCTCCTACGAGCAGTACTTC	CASRISYEQYF
TRBJ2-7	many	TRBV10-3	TRBD2	TGTGCCATCAGTGGGGCTAGCGGGGGGCCCGTAGAGCAGTACTTC	CAISGASGGPVEQYF
TRBJ2-2	few	TRBV12-3/TRBV12-4	.	TGTGCCAGCAGTCCCAGAGGCCGCCGAGATACCGGGGAGCTGTTTTTT	CASSPRGRRDTGELFF
TRBJ2-2	.	TRBV7-8	.	TGTGCCAGCATCCTTAACACCGGGGAGCTGTTTTTT	CASILNTGELFF
TRBJ2-7	.	TRBV7-8	.	TGTGCCAGCAGCTTAGGGGCCCGCGGCCTGAGCTCCTACGAGCAGTACTTC	CASSLGARGLSSYEQYF
TRBJ2-5	many	TRBV12-3/TRBV12-4	.	TGTGCCAGCAAAAAAGGAGCCCGGGGAGAGACCCAGTACTTC	CASKKGARGETQYF
TRBJ2-3	few	TRBV7-8	TRBD2	TGTGCCAGCAGCTTATTGAGCGGGATGACACGGGCAGATACGCAGTATTTT	CASSLLSGMTRADTQYF
TRBJ2-3	many	TRBV28	TRBD1	TGTGCCAGCAGGACAGGGGGGACGAATACGCAGTATTTT	CASRTGGTNTQYF
TRBJ1-2	many	TRBV11-1	.	TGTGCCAGCAGCCGGGACGGAAACTATGGCTACACCTTC	CASSRDGNYGYTF
TRBJ2-7	few	TRBV12-3/TRBV12-4	.	TGTGCCAGCAGTTTCCGGGTCGACGACGAGCAGCACTTC	CASSFRVDDEQHF
TRBJ2-1	many	TRBV29-1	TRBD2	TGCAGCGTTGATAGCGGGACCGATGAGCAGTTCTTC	CSVDSGTDEQFF
TRBJ2-7	.	TRBV20-1	.	TGCAGTGCTAGAGGACTAACCTACGAGCAGTACTTC	CSARGLTYEQYF
TRBJ2-3	many	TRBV3-1	.	TGTGCCAGCAGCCAAGAGCTAGCTTCCACAGATACGCAGTATTTT	CASSQELASTDTQYF
TRBJ2-7	.	TRBV7-9	.	TGTGCCAGCAGCCAAGACCCCGGGGCTTGGGACCCAAAGGTTGTCCCCCTGCCCTACGAGCAGTACTTC	CASSQDPGAWDPKVVPLPYEQYF
TRBJ2-7	many	TRBV18	.	TGTGCCAGCTCAACCCGGGACGAGCAGTACTTC	CASSTRDEQYF
TRBJ2-3	.	TRBV13	.	TGTGCCAGCAGCCCCCAGGGAGGTTCCACAGATACGCAGTATTTT	CASSPQGGSTDTQYF
TRBJ2-7	.	TRBV4-1	.	TGCGCCAGCAGCCACTTATACCAGGAAGCCTACGAGCAGTACTTC	CASSHLYQEAYEQYF
TRBJ2-5	many	TRBV20-1	TRBD1	TGCAGTGCTAGACAAGACAGGGGCTGGGAGACCCAGTACTTC	CSARQDRGWETQYF
TRBJ1-1	many	TRBV11-2	.	TGTGCCAGCAGTCCCGGTGGGGGGGGGAACACTGAAGCTTTCTTT	CASSPGGGGNTEAFF
TRBJ1-5	many	TRBV2	.	TGTGCCAGCAGTGGGGGGGGTAGTCAGCCCCAGCATTTT	CASSGGGSQPQHF
TRBJ2-1	many	TRBV30	TRBD2	TGTGCCTGGAGTGTAGGAGCGGGAGGGCAGTTCTTC	CAWSVGAGGQFF
TRBJ2-7	many	TRBV28	TRBD1	TGTGCCAGCAATGAGGACAGGCGATACGAGCAGTACTTC	CASNEDRRYEQYF
TRBJ2-1	many	TRBV19	.	TGTGCCAGTACCGCCAGGGACCATGAGCAGTTCTTC	CASTARDHEQFF
TRBJ2-5	many	TRBV2	.	TGTGCCAGCAGTGGGACAGTAAACCAAGAGACCCAGCACTTC	CASSGTVNQETQHF
TRBJ2-1	.	TRBV9	.	TGTGCCAGCACACCTGGGAGTTCGGACAATGAGCAGTTCTTC	CASTPGSSDNEQFF
TRBJ1-5	many	TRBV28	.	TGTGCCAGCATAATCAGGGCTCAGAGCAATCAGCCCCAGCATTTT	CASIIRAQSNQPQHF
TRBJ2-3	once	TRBV7-2	TRBD2	TGTGCCAGCAGCTTAGTGGCTAGCGGGGGAGCGAATACGCAGTATTTT	CASSLVASGGANTQYF
TRBJ1-1	many	TRBV6-1	.	TGTGCCAGCAGTGAAGTCACAAGGGGAGCTTTCTTT	CASSEVTRGAFF
TRBJ2-7	few	TRBV19	.	TGTGCCAGTAGATATGGGTCAGGGACTTTCTACGAGCAGTACTTC	CASRYGSGTFYEQYF
TRBJ2-2	.	TRBV25-1	.	TGTGCCAGCAGTGACGGGAGCGGCACCGGGGAGCTGTTTTTT	CASSDGSGTGELFF
TRBJ1-2	many	TRBV2	.	TGTGCCAGCAGTGTACCAGGATTTGGCTACACCTTC	CASSVPGFGYTF
TRBJ2-1	few	TRBV24-1	TRBD2	TGTGCCACCAATTCCAGAAGCGGGAGCGATGAGCAGTTCTTC	CATNSRSGSDEQFF
TRBJ2-7	many	TRBV29-1	TRBD1	TGCAGCGTTGACGGAGACAGGGACGAGCAGTACTTC	CSVDGDRDEQYF
TRBJ1-1	many	TRBV19	.	TGTGCCAGTAGGGACCAGGGAAGCATGAACACTGAAGCTTTCTTT	CASRDQGSMNTEAFF
TRBJ2-5	.	TRBV5-6	TRBD2	TGTGCCAGCAGCTTGGAAGCGGGAGGGCTCAAGACCCAGTACTTC	CASSLEAGGLKTQYF
TRBJ2-5	.	TRBV7-6	TRBD1	TGTGCCAGCAGCCCTGGCCAGGGGGCGCTTGAGACCCAGTACTTC	CASSPGQGALETQYF
TRBJ1-5	many	TRBV2	.	TGTGCCAGCAGTCCCGACAGAAGCAATCAGCCCCAGCATTTT	CASSPDRSNQPQHF
TRBJ2-1	.	TRBV6-1	.	TGTGCCAGCAGGGGGTTCGGACTCCACAATGAGCAGTTCTTC	CASRGFGLHNEQFF
TRBJ2-1	many	TRBV2	TRBD2	TGTGCCAGCAGTGAAGCTGCGACTAGCGGGTTCTTC	CASSEAATSGFF
TRBJ2-1	few	TRBV10-3	TRBD2	TGTGCCATCAGTGAGACGGGAGGGGTCTACAATGAGCAGTTCTTC	CAISETGGVYNEQFF
TRBJ1-5	few	TRBV14	.	TGTGCCAGCAGCCGGGAAGGAAGATCAGGGGAGGCTTTTTATAGCAATCAGCCCCAGCATTTT	CASSREGRSGEAFYSNQPQHF
TRBJ1-5	.	TRBV20-1	TRBD1	TGCAGTGCCAACCCAGGGGGCAGGGTGGATCAGCCCCAGCATTTT	CSANPGGRVDQPQHF
TRBJ2-2	.	TRBV4-1	TRBD1	TGCGCCAGCAGCCGATCGGGACAGGGAATTTTTTTGACCGGGGAGCTGTTTTTT	CASSRSGQGIFLTGELFF